In its sample, the clone carrying this T cell receptor (beta chain) was seen a few times. Its antigen is unknown. This sample was taken from a study of T-cell memory formation after mild COVID-19. Looking at the study overall: There were largely donor-specific TCR clusters. Whole-study findings and limits: Memory sampled before infection contained some responding clones, suggesting cross-reactive memory joined. Whether day 37 second-wave clones are SARS-CoV-2-specific was not confirmed.

The trim removed 5 bases at V and 3 bases at J, leaving 8 bases unmatched. This CDR3 has 15 amino acids. Germline V gives CDR1 SGHTA, CDR2 FQGTGA. Amplification by 5'RACE using constant-segment primers produced TCR alpha and TCR beta cDNA libraries that carried sample barcodes and UMIs. TCRdb recomputed calls from the 5' RACE reads with MiXCR, one row per CDR3 protein. Among under 700,000 distinct CDR3 sequences listed, around 21% were seen once. The chain has TRBV7-3 and TRBJ1-2, with 8 nucleotides matching TRBD1. The TCR originated in an adult woman who had mild COVID-19 (a few samples of this study predate the infection). Cell type and time point are not known. Sequenced input: PBMCs or a T cell subset sorted from them (not recorded which). The CDR3 sequence is CASSPGQGWDYGYTF. CDR3 in DNA: TGTGCCAGCAGCCCTGGACAGGGCTGGGACTATGGCTACACCTTC. Full variable domain (missing parts from reference TRBV7-3 and TRBJ1-2): GAGVSQTPSNKVTEKGKYVELRCDPISGHTALYWYRQSLGQGPEFLIYFQGTGAADDSGLPNDRFFAVRPEGSVSTLKIQRTERGDSAVYLCASSPGQGWDYGYTFGSGTRLTVV.